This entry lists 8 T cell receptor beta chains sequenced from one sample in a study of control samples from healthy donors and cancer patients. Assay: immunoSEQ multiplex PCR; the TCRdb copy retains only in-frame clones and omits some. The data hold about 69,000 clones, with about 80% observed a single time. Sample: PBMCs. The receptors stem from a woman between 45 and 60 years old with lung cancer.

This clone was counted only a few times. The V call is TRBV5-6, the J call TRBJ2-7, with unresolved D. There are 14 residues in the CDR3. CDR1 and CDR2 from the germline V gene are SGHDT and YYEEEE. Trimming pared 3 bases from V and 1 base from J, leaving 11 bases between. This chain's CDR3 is CASSSWRKSYEQYF. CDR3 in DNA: TGTGCCAGCAGCTCCTGGCGGAAGTCCTACGAGCAGTACTTC.

The CDR3 loop reads CASSLDGGSTDTQYF. CDR3 sequence (DNA): TGTGCCAGCAGCTTGGACGGGGGGAGCACAGATACGCAGTATTTT. The genes are TRBV5-4 and TRBJ2-3; 7 bases fit TRBD2. The CDR3 has 15 amino acids. The germline CDR1 and CDR2 sequences are SGHNT and YYREEE (reference sequence). V shed 0 bases, J shed 0 bases, and the junction held 1 base outside the gene matches.

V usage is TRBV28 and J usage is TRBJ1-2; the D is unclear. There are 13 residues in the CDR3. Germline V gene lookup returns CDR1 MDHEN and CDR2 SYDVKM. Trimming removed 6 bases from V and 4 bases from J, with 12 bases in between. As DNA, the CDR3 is TGTGCCAGCAGCCCTGGACTGACCTATGGCTACACCTTC. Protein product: CASSPGLTYGYTF.

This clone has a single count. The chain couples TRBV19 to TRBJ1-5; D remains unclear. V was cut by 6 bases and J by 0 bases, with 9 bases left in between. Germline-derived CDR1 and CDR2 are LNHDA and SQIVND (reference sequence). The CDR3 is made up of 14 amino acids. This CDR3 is CASRNFYSNQPQHF. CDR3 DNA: TGTGCCAGTAGAAACTTCTATAGCAATCAGCCCCAGCATTTT.

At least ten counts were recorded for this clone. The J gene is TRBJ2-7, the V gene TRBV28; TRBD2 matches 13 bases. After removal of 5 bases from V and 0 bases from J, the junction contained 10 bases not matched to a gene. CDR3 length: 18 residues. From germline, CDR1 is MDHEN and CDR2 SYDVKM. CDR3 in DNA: TGTGCCAGCAGTCCACTAGGACTAGCGGGGGCCGTCTCCTACGAGCAGTACTTC. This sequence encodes CASSPLGLAGAVSYEQYF.

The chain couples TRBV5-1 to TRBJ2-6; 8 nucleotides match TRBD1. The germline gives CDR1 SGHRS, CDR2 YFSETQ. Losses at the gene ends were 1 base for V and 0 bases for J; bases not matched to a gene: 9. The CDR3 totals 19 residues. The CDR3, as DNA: TGCGCCAGCAGCTTGATGGGAGACAGGGGTGACTCTGGGGCCAACGTCCTGACTTTC. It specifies CASSLMGDRGDSGANVLTF.

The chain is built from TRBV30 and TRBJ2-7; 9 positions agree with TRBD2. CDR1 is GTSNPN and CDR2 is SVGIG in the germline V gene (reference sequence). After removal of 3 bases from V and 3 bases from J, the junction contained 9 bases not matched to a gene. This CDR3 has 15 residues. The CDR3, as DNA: TGTGCCTGGAGCAAGATTAGCGGGGGAGTCTACGAGCAGTACTTC. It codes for CAWSKISGGVYEQYF. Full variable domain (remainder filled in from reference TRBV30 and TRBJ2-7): SQTIHQWPATLVQPVGSPLSLECTVEGTSNPNLYWYRQAAGRGLQLLFYSVGIGQISSEVPQNLSASRPQDRQFILSSKKLLLSDSGFYLCAWSKISGGVYEQYFGPGTRLTVT.

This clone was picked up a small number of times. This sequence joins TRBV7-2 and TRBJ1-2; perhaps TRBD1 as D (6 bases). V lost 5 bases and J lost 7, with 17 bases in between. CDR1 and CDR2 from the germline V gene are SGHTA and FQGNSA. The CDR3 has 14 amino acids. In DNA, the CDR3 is TGTGCCAGCAGCCCGAACAGGGAGTTGGGTGGCTACACCTTC. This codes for CASSPNRELGGYTF.